The 17 T cell receptor beta chains below were found in one sample sequenced in a study of T-cell reconstitution after alpha-beta-depleted transplantation in children. The TCRbeta library incorporated unique molecular identifiers. TCRdb re-called the PCR reads with MiXCR, one entry per CDR3 protein. The sample contains 200,000 to 250,000 distinct CDR3 sequences, around 9.9% of which appear only once. The sample in question was PBMCs, obtained before TCRalphabeta/CD19-depleted stem cell transplant. The receptors were gathered from a child younger than two with acute myeloid leukemia, due to receive a stem cell transplant.

The table lists this clonotype with many counts. The rearrangement links TRBV4-2 to TRBJ2-1; 7 positions match TRBD2. The CDR3 length is 14 residues. Germline V CDR1 and CDR2: LGHNA, YNFKEQ. The trim removed 0 bases at V and 9 bases at J, leaving 5 bases unmatched. The CDR3 region has the DNA TGTGCCAGCAGCCAAGAAGAGCGGGGCCCTGAGCAGTTCTTC. Its translation: CASSQEERGPEQFF.

This clonotype was picked up many times. V usage is TRBV7-3 and J usage is TRBJ1-1; 7 positions agree with TRBD1. The CDR3 has 14 residues. V shed 7 bases and J 1 base; nucleotides not matched to a gene: 6. Germline V gene lookup returns CDR1 SGHTA and CDR2 FQGTGA. This CDR3 is CASTTGNGNTEAFF. CDR3 coding DNA: TGTGCCAGCACGACAGGGAACGGGAACACTGAAGCTTTCTTT.

The chain has TRBV25-1 and TRBJ2-3, with a possible D match to TRBD1 (5 bases). From germline, CDR1 is MGHDK and CDR2 SYGVNS. CDR3 length: 13 residues. Trimming took off 3 bases at V and 1 base at J, with 5 bases between the two ends. CDR3 sequence reads: CASSDRGTDTQYF. The CDR3 DNA sequence: TGTGCCAGCAGTGACAGGGGCACAGATACGCAGTATTTT.

This clonotype occurred many times. The chain links TRBV30 to TRBJ1-5; 8 bases map to TRBD1. Germline V CDR1 and CDR2: GTSNPN, SVGIG (reference sequence). V lost 0 bases to trimming and J lost 6 bases; unmatched junction nucleotides: 4. This CDR3 spans 14 amino acids. The CDR3 reads CAWSVSGGGQPQHF. For the CDR3, the DNA is TGTGCCTGGAGTGTTTCAGGGGGCGGTCAGCCCCAGCATTTT. Filled out from reference TRBV30 and TRBJ1-5, the complete variable domain reads SQTIHQWPATLVQPVGSPLSLECTVEGTSNPNLYWYRQAAGRGLQLLFYSVGIGQISSEVPQNLSASRPQDRQFILSSKKLLLSDSGFYLCAWSVSGGGQPQHFGDGTRLSIL.

This clonotype was recorded many times. The J gene is TRBJ2-3, the V gene TRBV3-1, with D perhaps matching TRBD2 (5 bases). With 3 bases removed from V and 2 bases from J, the gap between germline ends came to 12 bases. The CDR3 is made up of 15 amino acids. Germline V gene data show CDR1 as LGHDT and CDR2 as YNNKEL (reference sequence). CDR3 sequence reads: CASSQERGNTDTQYF. CDR3 in DNA: TGTGCCAGCAGCCAGGAAAGAGGGAACACAGATACGCAGTATTTT.

Many counts were recorded for this clonotype. The chain links TRBV7-2 to TRBJ2-1; no firm D call. The V gene's germline CDR1 is SGHTA and CDR2 FQGNSA. The V end lost 6 bases, the J end lost 8 bases, and 11 bases lay between the germline ends. The CDR3 contains 12 residues. The CDR3 DNA sequence: TGTGCCAGCAGTTTCGGAGTGGATGAGCAGTTCTTC. Encoded protein: CASSFGVDEQFF.

This clonotype was seen at least ten times. The chain has TRBV20-1 and TRBJ2-5, with 7 nucleotides matching TRBD2. Germline values: CDR1 DFQATT, CDR2 SNEGSKA (reference sequence). The CDR3 contains 14 residues. J was trimmed by 0 bases and V by 3 bases; bases with no gene match: 4. CDR3 DNA: TGCAGTGCTAGTAGCGGGCCGTACCAAGAGACCCAGTACTTC. This sequence encodes CSASSGPYQETQYF.

This clonotype was counted many times. This rearrangement joins TRBV12-3 or TRBV12-4 to TRBJ1-1; 7 nucleotides match TRBD1. Trimming at V came to 5 bases and at J to 5 bases, leaving 5 bases not matched to a gene. This CDR3 is 13 amino acids long. CDR3 sequence: CASSTGEWTEAFF. In DNA form, the CDR3 reads TGTGCCAGCAGTACAGGGGAATGGACTGAAGCTTTCTTT.

In its sample, this clonotype was seen many times. This rearrangement joins TRBV7-2 to TRBJ2-2, with D perhaps matching TRBD1 (6 bases). The CDR3 runs 15 residues. Trimming pared 6 bases from V and 6 bases from J, leaving 17 bases between. CDR1 and CDR2 from the germline V gene are SGHTA and FQGNSA. In DNA form, the CDR3 reads TGTGCCAGCAGGGTTCAACAGGGATTCGCCGGGGAGCTGTTTTTT. It specifies CASRVQQGFAGELFF.

This clonotype was observed at least ten times. V gene TRBV6-2 or TRBV6-3 combines with J gene TRBJ1-1, with 10 bases that match TRBD1. Germline-derived CDR1 and CDR2 are MNHEY and SVGEGT. The CDR3 spans 12 residues. J was trimmed by 11 bases and V by 4 bases; bases with no gene match: 4. CDR3: CASSLDRGVAFF. DNA of the CDR3: TGTGCCAGCAGTTTGGACAGGGGGGTGGCTTTCTTT.

This clonotype was seen a few times. The chain joins TRBV5-5 to TRBJ2-7; no reliable D call. V dropped 4 bases and J dropped 2 bases, with 16 bases sitting between them. The CDR3 totals 15 residues. Per germline, CDR1 SGHKS and CDR2 YYEKEE (reference sequence). In DNA, the CDR3 is TGTGCCAGCAGCGCTTACCGGGCCCCGGCCTACGAGCAGTACTTC. Protein: CASSAYRAPAYEQYF.

This clonotype has ten or more counts. The V call is TRBV6-5, the J call TRBJ2-1; 11 bases fit TRBD2. CDR3 size: 16 residues. Germline CDR1 is MNHEY and CDR2 is SVGAGI. V was pared by 2 bases and J by 2 bases, with 2 bases of the junction left unmatched. The CDR3 DNA sequence: TGTGCCAGCAGTTACGGACTAGCGGGCGCCTACAATGAGCAGTTCTTC. It encodes CASSYGLAGAYNEQFF.

This clonotype showed up many times. The CDR3 DNA sequence: TGCGCCAGCAGCTTGGACGACACCCCATTTTCAGCTAACTATGGCTACACCTTC. Protein product: CASSLDDTPFSANYGYTF. V gene TRBV5-1 combines with J gene TRBJ1-2, with D unresolved. CDR1 and CDR2 (germline): SGHRS, YFSETQ. The CDR3 extends over 18 amino acids. The V gene lost 0 bases and the J gene lost 0 bases, with 18 bases spanning the gap.

This clonotype was observed many times. The chain is built from TRBV20-1 and TRBJ1-2, with D unresolved. The CDR3 has 14 residues. The V gene lost 3 bases and the J gene lost 6 bases, with 17 bases spanning the gap. Germline V gives CDR1 DFQATT, CDR2 SNEGSKA (reference sequence). The CDR3 here is CSASTGHDINGYTF. The CDR3 nucleotides are TGCAGTGCTAGTACCGGGCACGACATCAATGGCTACACCTTC.

The sample holds many counts of this clonotype. This rearrangement joins TRBV20-1 to TRBJ1-1; possible D gene TRBD1, 5 bases. There are 16 residues in the CDR3. The germline gives CDR1 DFQATT, CDR2 SNEGSKA (reference sequence). The V gene lost 3 bases and the J gene lost 8 bases, with 25 bases spanning the gap. CDR3 in amino acids: CSASTALSAGLMEAFF. The CDR3 DNA reads as TGCAGTGCTAGTACCGCCCTTTCGGCAGGGCTTATGGAAGCTTTCTTT.

This clonotype was picked up many times. The chain recombines TRBV20-1 with TRBJ2-1; 12 bases line up with TRBD2. CDR1 DFQATT and CDR2 SNEGSKA come from the germline V gene (reference sequence). The CDR3 length is 15 residues. Trimming removed 1 base from V and 2 bases from J; junction bases left unmatched: 0. The CDR3 sequence is CSARGLAGAYNEQFF. In DNA form, the CDR3 reads TGCAGTGCTAGAGGACTAGCGGGAGCCTACAATGAGCAGTTCTTC.

The sample holds many counts of this clonotype. The CDR3 protein is CASTTGMNTEAFF. The CDR3 DNA follows: TGCGCCAGCACGACAGGGATGAACACTGAAGCTTTCTTT. V is TRBV5-1 and J is TRBJ1-1, with 7 positions matching TRBD1. Trimming removed 6 bases from V and 0 bases from J; junction bases left unmatched: 2. The CDR3 has 13 residues. Germline CDR1 SGHRS, CDR2 YFSETQ. Drawing the rest from reference TRBV5-1 and TRBJ1-1, the complete variable domain is KAGVTQTPRYLIKTRGQQVTLSCSPISGHRSVSWYQQTPGQGLQFLFEYFSETQRNKGNFPGRFSGRQFSNSRSEMNVSTLELGDSALYLCASTTGMNTEAFFGQGTRLTVV.